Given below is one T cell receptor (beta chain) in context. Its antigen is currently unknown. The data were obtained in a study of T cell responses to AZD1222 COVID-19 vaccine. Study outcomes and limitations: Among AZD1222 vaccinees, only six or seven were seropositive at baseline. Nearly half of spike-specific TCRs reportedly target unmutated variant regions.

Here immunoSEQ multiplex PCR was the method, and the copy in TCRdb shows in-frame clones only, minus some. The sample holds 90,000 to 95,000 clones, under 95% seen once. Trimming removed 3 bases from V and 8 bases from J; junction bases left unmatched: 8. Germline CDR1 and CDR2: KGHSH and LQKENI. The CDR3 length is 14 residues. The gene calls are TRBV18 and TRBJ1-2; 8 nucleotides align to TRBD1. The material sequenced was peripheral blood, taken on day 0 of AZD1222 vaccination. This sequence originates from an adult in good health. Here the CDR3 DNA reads TGTGCCAGCTCACCCGGACAGGGTCCGGAAGGCTACACCTTC. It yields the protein CASSPGQGPEGYTF.